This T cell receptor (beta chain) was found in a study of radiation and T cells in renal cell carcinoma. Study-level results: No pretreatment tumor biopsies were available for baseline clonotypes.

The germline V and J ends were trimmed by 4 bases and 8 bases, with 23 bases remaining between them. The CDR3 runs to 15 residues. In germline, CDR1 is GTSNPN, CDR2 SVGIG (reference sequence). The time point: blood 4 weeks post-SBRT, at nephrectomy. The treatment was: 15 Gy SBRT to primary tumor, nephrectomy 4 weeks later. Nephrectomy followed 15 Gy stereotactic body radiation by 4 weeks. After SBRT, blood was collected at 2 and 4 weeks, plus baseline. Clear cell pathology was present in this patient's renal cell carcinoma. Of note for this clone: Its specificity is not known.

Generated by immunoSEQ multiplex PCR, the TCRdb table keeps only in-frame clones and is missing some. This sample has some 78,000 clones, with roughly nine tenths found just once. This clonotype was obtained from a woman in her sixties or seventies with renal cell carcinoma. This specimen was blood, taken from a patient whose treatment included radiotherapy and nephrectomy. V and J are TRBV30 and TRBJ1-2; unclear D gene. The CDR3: CAWKNHDGVRLGYTF. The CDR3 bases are TGTGCCTGGAAAAATCATGATGGGGTTCGGTTAGGCTACACCTTC.